These 17 T cell receptor beta chains originate from one sample sequenced in a study of Graves' ophthalmopathy and Graves' hyperthyroidism. Scientists amplified the TCR beta CDR3 regions from RNA transcripts. An initial RT-PCR round employing HTBI primers preceded a second-round multiplex PCR. TCRdb analysed the multiplex PCR reads with MiXCR anew, one entry per CDR3 protein. The repertoire holds about 410,000 distinct CDR3 sequences, with about 16% as singletons. The specimen was peripheral blood. Every receptor here comes from a woman between 18 and 29 years old with Graves' ophthalmopathy.

This clonotype was detected ten times or more. This rearrangement joins TRBV3-1 to TRBJ1-1; TRBD1 is a possible D gene (6 bases). The V gene lost 3 bases and the J gene lost 4 bases, with 27 bases spanning the gap. The CDR3 loop spans 19 amino acids. Per germline, CDR1 LGHDT and CDR2 YNNKEL (reference sequence). As DNA, the CDR3 is TGTGCCAGCAGCCATTGGCTTCTCCGGGACAAAAGGCTAATCACTGAAGCTTTCTTT. Translating it yields CASSHWLLRDKRLITEAFF.

In its sample, this clonotype was seen many times. The CDR3 protein is CASSLPGPVVQYF. The CDR3 nucleotides are TGTGCCAGCAGCCTCCCAGGGCCTGTCGTGCAGTACTTC. The chain is built from TRBV7-2 and TRBJ2-7, with D maybe TRBD1 (5 bases). CDR3 length equals 13 residues. The V end was cut by 5 bases, the J end by 9 bases, with 17 bases between. The germline CDR1 and CDR2 sequences are SGHTA and FQGNSA.

This clonotype was detected ten times or more. The chain combines TRBV12-3 or TRBV12-4 with TRBJ2-6; 8 bases align to TRBD2. The CDR3 is 18 amino acids. V shed 6 bases, J shed 0 bases, and the junction held 10 bases outside the gene matches. Here the CDR3 reads CASRPPLTSVSGANVLTF. Written as DNA, the CDR3 is TGTGCCAGCAGGCCCCCGCTGACTAGCGTCTCTGGGGCCAACGTCCTGACTTTC.

There are many counts of this clonotype. This rearrangement joins TRBV6-5 to TRBJ2-6; TRBD1 aligns across 9 bases. CDR1 and CDR2 from the germline V gene are MNHEY and SVGAGI. The CDR3 has 20 residues. Unmatched junction bases numbered 14, after V lost 5 bases and J lost 0 bases. CDR3 sequence reads: CASSTPGQGKRGSGANVLTF. CDR3 sequence (DNA): TGTGCCAGCAGTACTCCGGGACAGGGAAAAAGAGGCTCTGGGGCCAACGTCCTGACTTTC.

This clonotype has at least ten counts. The chain employs TRBV29-1 and TRBJ2-4, with D possibly being TRBD1 (6 bases). The CDR3 extends over 16 amino acids. Trimming removed 4 bases at V and 7 bases at J, with 23 bases between. Germline values: CDR1 SQVTM, CDR2 ANQGSEA. CDR3 coding DNA: TGCAGCGTTGTTGGGCACTGGGACACGAGTAGGAACATTCAGTACTTC. It is translated as CSVVGHWDTSRNIQYF.

This clonotype was recorded many times. The J gene is TRBJ1-1, the V gene TRBV28; D gene uncertain. The V and J ends lost 6 bases and 5 bases respectively, with 7 bases between them. The CDR3 length is 11 residues. From germline, CDR1 is MDHEN and CDR2 SYDVKM. This CDR3 is CASRRETEAFF. The CDR3 DNA is TGTGCCAGCAGAAGGGAGACTGAAGCTTTCTTT.

This clonotype was observed many times. This chain joins TRBV14 and TRBJ1-2, with D possibly matching TRBD1 (6 bases). V shed 0 bases and J shed 1 base, with 12 bases lying between them. The CDR3 has 16 residues. Looked up from germline, CDR1 is SGHDN and CDR2 is FVKESK. The CDR3 DNA is TGTGCCAGCAGCCAAGACGGGACACGAAATAACTATGGCTACACCTTC. It translates to CASSQDGTRNNYGYTF.

This clonotype was seen many times. This chain joins TRBV12-3 or TRBV12-4 and TRBJ1-1; maybe TRBD1 (5 bases). The CDR3 runs 13 residues. Trimming shortened V by 6 bases and J by 10 bases, and 18 bases separated the two germline ends. The CDR3 reads CASSRDPGRVAFF. The CDR3 DNA sequence: TGTGCCAGCAGCCGGGACCCGGGGCGGGTAGCTTTCTTT.

This clonotype was seen at least ten times. CDR3 region: CASSDHSGTYF. The CDR3 DNA follows: TGTGCCAGCAGTGACCACTCCGGGACGTACTTC. J is TRBJ2-7 and V is TRBV12-3 or TRBV12-4, with D perhaps assigned TRBD1 or TRBD2 (5 bases each). Trimming pared 5 bases from V and 12 bases from J, leaving 14 bases between. CDR3 size: 11 residues.

This clonotype has a count of ten or more. The chain carries TRBV3-1 and TRBJ2-5, with 8 bases matching TRBD2. The CDR3 has 16 residues. After removal of 5 bases from V and 2 bases from J, the junction contained 10 bases not matched to a gene. Germline V gives CDR1 LGHDT, CDR2 YNNKEL (reference sequence). The CDR3 region has the DNA TGTGCCAGCAGCTTGGCGAAGCCTAGCGGGCAAGAGACCCAGTACTTC. Translated, it gives CASSLAKPSGQETQYF.

This clonotype was observed at least ten times. This chain links TRBV6-2 or TRBV6-3 with TRBJ1-3; D is uncertain. The V gene lost 2 bases and the J gene lost 4 bases, with 3 bases spanning the gap. Germline V gene data show CDR1 as MNHEY and CDR2 as SVGEGT. The CDR3 extends over 12 amino acids. CDR3 coding DNA: TGTGCCAGCAGTTACAAGGGAAACACCATATATTTT. This sequence encodes CASSYKGNTIYF.

This clonotype was recorded a few times. This chain links TRBV10-1 with TRBJ1-1, with D uncertain. This CDR3 is built from 13 residues. Looked up from germline, CDR1 is WNHNN and CDR2 is SYGVQD (reference sequence). Trimming stripped 5 bases from V and 1 base from J, with 8 bases between. CDR3 nucleotide sequence: TGCGCCAGCAGTAGGGCGGCGAACACTGAAGCTTTCTTT. Its translation is CASSRAANTEAFF.

This clonotype was detected many times. This chain links TRBV6-2 or TRBV6-3 with TRBJ2-7; either TRBD1 or TRBD2 may supply D (5 bases each). The CDR3 sequence is 13 residues long. From germline, CDR1 is MNHEY and CDR2 SVGEGT. Between the trimmed V and J ends, which lost 6 bases and 3 bases, there was a span of 12 bases. In nucleotides, the CDR3 is TGTGCCAGCAGACCTGGGACCGTCTACGAGCAGTACTTC. Translation: CASRPGTVYEQYF.

At least ten counts were recorded for this clonotype. The chain uses TRBV2 and TRBJ1-1, with 7 nucleotides matching TRBD1. Trimming at V came to 9 bases and at J to 4 bases, leaving 5 bases not matched to a gene. The CDR3 is 12 amino acids. The germline gives CDR1 SNHLY, CDR2 FYNNEI. The CDR3 region is CASDREGTEAFF. The CDR3, as DNA: TGTGCCAGTGACAGGGAGGGCACTGAAGCTTTCTTT.

This clonotype was detected many times. This chain uses TRBV19 with TRBJ1-1, with TRBD1 matching over 8 bases. Germline V gene sequence: CDR1 LNHDA, CDR2 SQIVND (reference sequence). The CDR3 has 15 amino acids. J lost 5 bases, V lost 10 bases, and 15 bases had no gene match. The DNA for the CDR3 is TGTGCCACCTCTCATTCAGGGGGCCTGACAACTGAAGCTTTCTTT. Translating it yields CATSHSGGLTTEAFF. Looking up the rest from reference TRBV19 and TRBJ1-1 gives the full variable domain: DGGITQSPKYLFRKEGQNVTLSCEQNLNHDAMYWYRQDPGQGLRLIYYSQIVNDFQKGDIAEGYSVSREKKESFPLTVTSAQKNPTAFYLCATSHSGGLTTEAFFGQGTRLTVV.

The V gene is TRBV6-2 or TRBV6-3, the J gene TRBJ1-1; D may be TRBD1 (5 bases). Per germline, CDR1 MNHEY and CDR2 SVGEGT. Trimming took off 0 bases at V and 0 bases at J, with 23 bases between the two ends. This CDR3 is 20 amino acids long. CDR3 bases: TGTGCCAGCAGTTACTCAAACAACCCCGACAGAGGGAACATGAACACTGAAGCTTTCTTT. Its translation: CASSYSNNPDRGNMNTEAFF.

Many counts were recorded for this clonotype. V usage is TRBV6-2 or TRBV6-3 and J usage is TRBJ1-3, with no clear D. The germline V gene has CDR1 MNHEY and CDR2 SVGEGT. The CDR3 loop spans 15 amino acids. V lost 10 bases and J lost 0, with 16 bases in between. In DNA, the CDR3 is TGTGCCACCTGGACGTACTCGGGCTCTGGAAACACCATATATTTT. It yields the protein CATWTYSGSGNTIYF.